This T cell receptor (beta chain) is drawn from a study of CD4+ T cells in melanoma. General observations from the study: CD8+ T cell, macrophage and B cell function reportedly correlated with neoantigen-specific CD4+ T cells. Reportedly, melanoma neoantigen-specific CD4+ T cells showed varied differentiation states.

Germline assignment: CDR1 LNHNV and CDR2 YYDKDF (reference sequence). V was shortened by 0 bases and J by 1 base, with 6 bases between the two germline ends. The CDR3 extends over 14 amino acids. Repertoires were generated with immunoSEQ multiplex PCR, while TCRdb's copy carries only in-frame clones and drops some. The top ten clones hold 1.5% to 1.9% of a sample with about 140,000 clones, 85% to 95% of them seen once. Regarding this clone: Its antigen is unknown.

This sequence joins TRBV15 and TRBJ1-1, with D unresolved. The sequence derives from a human donor with melanoma. In DNA form, the CDR3 reads TGTGCCACCAGCAGAGATGTGCCGAACACTGAAGCTTTCTTT. This sequence encodes CATSRDVPNTEAFF.